The present entry profiles one TCR beta chain with its context. The data originate from a study of technical replicates of blood from a handful of donors. TCRdb's table, derived via immunoSEQ multiplex PCR, lists solely in-frame clones and lacks some. The table includes about 66,000 clones, about 90% detected once. CDR3 length: 16 residues. Germline CDR1 MGHRA, CDR2 YSYEKL. Trimming at V came to 4 bases and at J to 5 bases, leaving 9 bases not matched to a gene. The clonotype comes from a human donor in good health. The sample taken for sequencing was T cells isolated from PBMCs. V is TRBV4-1 and J is TRBJ2-1, with TRBD1 identical over 9 bases. The CDR3 nucleotides are TGCGCCAGCAGCCTTATCCGGGACAGGGAAAACAATGAGCAGTTCTTC. This codes for CASSLIRDRENNEQFF.